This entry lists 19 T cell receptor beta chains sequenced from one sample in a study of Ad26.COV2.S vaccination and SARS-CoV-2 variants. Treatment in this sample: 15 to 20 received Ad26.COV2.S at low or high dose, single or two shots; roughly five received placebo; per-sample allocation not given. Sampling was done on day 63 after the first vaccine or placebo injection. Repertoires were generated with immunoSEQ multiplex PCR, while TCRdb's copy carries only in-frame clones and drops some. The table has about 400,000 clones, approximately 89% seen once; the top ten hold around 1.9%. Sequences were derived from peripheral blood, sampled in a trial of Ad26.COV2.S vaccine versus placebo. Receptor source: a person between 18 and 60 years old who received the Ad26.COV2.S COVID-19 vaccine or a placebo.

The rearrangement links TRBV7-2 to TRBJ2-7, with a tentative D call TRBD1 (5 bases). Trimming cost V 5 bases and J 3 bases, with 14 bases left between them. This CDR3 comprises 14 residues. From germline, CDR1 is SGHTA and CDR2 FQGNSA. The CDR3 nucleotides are TGTGCCAGCAGCCCTGACCCCAGGGACTACGAGCAGTACTTC. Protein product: CASSPDPRDYEQYF.

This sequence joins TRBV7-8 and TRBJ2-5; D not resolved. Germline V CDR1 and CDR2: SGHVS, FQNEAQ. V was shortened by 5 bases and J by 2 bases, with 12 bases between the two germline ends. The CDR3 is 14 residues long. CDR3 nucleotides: TGTGCCAGCAGCCCGACCCCCCAGCAAGAGACCCAGTACTTC. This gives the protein CASSPTPQQETQYF.

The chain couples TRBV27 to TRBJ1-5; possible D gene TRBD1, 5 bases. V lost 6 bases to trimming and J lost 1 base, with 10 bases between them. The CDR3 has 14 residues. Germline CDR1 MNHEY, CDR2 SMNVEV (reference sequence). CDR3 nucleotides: TGTGCCAGCAGAGACAGCGACAGCAATCAGCCCCAGCATTTT. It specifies CASRDSDSNQPQHF.

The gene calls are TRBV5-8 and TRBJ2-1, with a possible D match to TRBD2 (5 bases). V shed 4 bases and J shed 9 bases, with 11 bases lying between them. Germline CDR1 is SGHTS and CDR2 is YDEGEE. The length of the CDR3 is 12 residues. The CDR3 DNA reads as TGTGCCAGCAGCCAACTAGTCTCTGAGCAGTTCTTC. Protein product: CASSQLVSEQFF.

CDR3: CASSLREGTTEAFF. CDR3 nucleotides: TGTGCCAGCAGTTTAAGGGAGGGTACAACTGAAGCTTTCTTT. The chain combines TRBV28 with TRBJ1-1; D is unclear. This CDR3 region has 14 residues. Looked up from germline, CDR1 is MDHEN and CDR2 is SYDVKM. The V and J ends lost 2 bases and 5 bases respectively, with 12 bases between them.

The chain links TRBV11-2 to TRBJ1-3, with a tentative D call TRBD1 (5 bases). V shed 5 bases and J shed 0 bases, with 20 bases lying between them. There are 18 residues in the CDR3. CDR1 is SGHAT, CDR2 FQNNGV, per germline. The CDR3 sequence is CASSQRDFPTRSGNTIYF. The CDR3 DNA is TGTGCCAGCAGCCAAAGGGACTTTCCCACCCGCTCTGGAAACACCATATATTTT.

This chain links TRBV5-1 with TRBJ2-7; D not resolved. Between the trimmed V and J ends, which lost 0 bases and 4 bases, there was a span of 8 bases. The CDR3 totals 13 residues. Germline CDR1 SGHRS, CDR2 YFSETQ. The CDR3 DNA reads TGCGCCAGCAGCTTGGGACGATATTACGAGCAGTACTTC. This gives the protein CASSLGRYYEQYF.

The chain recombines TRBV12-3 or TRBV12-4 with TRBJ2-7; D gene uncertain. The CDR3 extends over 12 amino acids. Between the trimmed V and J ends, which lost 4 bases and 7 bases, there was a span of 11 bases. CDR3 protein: CASSSLIWEQYF. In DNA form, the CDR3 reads TGTGCCAGCAGTTCCCTGATCTGGGAGCAGTACTTC.

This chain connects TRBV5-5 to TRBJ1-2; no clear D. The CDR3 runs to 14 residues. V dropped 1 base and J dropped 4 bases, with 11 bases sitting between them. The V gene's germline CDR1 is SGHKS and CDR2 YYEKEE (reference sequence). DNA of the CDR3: TGTGCCAGCAGCTTGAATAGTCGGGCCTATGGCTACACCTTC. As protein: CASSLNSRAYGYTF.

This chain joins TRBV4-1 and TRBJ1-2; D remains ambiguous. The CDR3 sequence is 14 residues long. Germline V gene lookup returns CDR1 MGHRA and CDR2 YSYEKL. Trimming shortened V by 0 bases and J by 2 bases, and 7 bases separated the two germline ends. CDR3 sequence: CASSQDMMNYGYTF. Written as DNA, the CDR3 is TGCGCCAGCAGCCAAGATATGATGAACTATGGCTACACCTTC.

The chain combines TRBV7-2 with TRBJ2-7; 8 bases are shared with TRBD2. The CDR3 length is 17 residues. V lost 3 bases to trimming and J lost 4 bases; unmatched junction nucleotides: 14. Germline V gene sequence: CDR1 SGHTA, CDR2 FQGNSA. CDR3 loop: CASSLGGWSGSQYEQYF. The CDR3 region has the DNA TGTGCCAGCAGCTTGGGGGGTTGGAGCGGGAGTCAGTACGAGCAGTACTTC.

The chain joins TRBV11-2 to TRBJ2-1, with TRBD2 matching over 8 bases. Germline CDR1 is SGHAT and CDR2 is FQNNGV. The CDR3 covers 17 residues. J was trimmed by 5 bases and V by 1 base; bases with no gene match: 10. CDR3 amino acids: CASSLVLQREYHNEQFF. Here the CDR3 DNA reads TGTGCCAGCAGCTTAGTCCTCCAGCGGGAGTACCACAATGAGCAGTTCTTC.

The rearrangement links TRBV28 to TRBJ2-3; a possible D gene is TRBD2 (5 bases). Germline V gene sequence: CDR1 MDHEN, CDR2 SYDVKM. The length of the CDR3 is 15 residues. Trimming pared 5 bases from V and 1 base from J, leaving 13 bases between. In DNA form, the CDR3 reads TGTGCCAGCAGTACCTCGGGGTCCCGCACAGATACGCAGTATTTT. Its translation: CASSTSGSRTDTQYF.

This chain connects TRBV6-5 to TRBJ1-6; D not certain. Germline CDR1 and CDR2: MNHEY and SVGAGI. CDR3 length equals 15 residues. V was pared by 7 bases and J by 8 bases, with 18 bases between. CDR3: CASTPDTAPYSPLHF. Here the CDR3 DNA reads TGTGCCAGCACCCCCGACACCGCGCCCTATTCACCCCTCCACTTT.

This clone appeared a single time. The CDR3: CASSSLAGTSGINEQFF. In DNA form, the CDR3 reads TGCGCCAGCAGTTCATTAGCTGGGACTAGCGGGATCAATGAGCAGTTCTTC. This chain links TRBV4-1 with TRBJ2-1, with 13 bases identical to TRBD2. In germline, CDR1 is MGHRA, CDR2 YSYEKL. The CDR3 is made up of 17 amino acids. The trim removed 6 bases at V and 6 bases at J, leaving 11 bases unmatched.

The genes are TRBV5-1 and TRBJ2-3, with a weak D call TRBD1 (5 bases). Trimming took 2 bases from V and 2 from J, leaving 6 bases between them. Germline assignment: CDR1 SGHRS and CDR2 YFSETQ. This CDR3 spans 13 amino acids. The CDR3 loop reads CASSLGDTDTQYF. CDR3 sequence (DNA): TGCGCCAGCAGCTTAGGGGACACAGATACGCAGTATTTT.

CDR3 coding DNA: TGTGCCAGCAGCTTGGGACAGGCCGCCCCCCAGCATTTT. Translating gives CASSLGQAAPQHF. The chain carries TRBV7-9 and TRBJ1-5; 8 nucleotides line up with TRBD1. Germline values: CDR1 SEHNR, CDR2 FQNEAQ (reference sequence). J lost 10 bases, V lost 3 bases, and 5 bases had no gene match. The CDR3 spans 13 residues.

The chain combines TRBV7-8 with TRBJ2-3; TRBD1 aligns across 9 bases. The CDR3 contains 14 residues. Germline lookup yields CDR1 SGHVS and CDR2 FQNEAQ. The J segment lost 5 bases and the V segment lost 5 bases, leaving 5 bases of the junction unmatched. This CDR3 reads CASSRTGVGDTQYF. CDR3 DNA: TGTGCCAGCAGCAGGACAGGGGTGGGAGATACGCAGTATTTT.

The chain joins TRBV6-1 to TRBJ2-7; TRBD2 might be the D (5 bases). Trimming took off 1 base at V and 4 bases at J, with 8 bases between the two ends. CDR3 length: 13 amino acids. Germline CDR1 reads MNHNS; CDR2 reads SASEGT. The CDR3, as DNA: TGTGCCAGCAGTGAAGGAGCGGATTACGAGCAGTACTTC. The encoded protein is CASSEGADYEQYF.